This T cell receptor (beta chain) was found in a study of breast tumors, draining lymph nodes, adjacent tissues. TCRdb ran MiXCR on the multiplex PCR reads and lists one entry per CDR3 protein. The sample consists of approximately 280,000 distinct CDR3 sequences, 30% to 35% of them appearing once. Axillary draining lymph nodes of breast cancer patients supplied the node samples. V was shortened by 5 bases and J by 3 bases, with 11 bases between the two germline ends. Germline values: CDR1 SGHAT, CDR2 FQDESV (reference sequence). The CDR3 extends over 13 amino acids. The source of this sequence is a female donor with breast cancer. Some clones in this sample may be carry-over from other donors' samples. The sequenced material came from axillary lymph node tissue. This chain connects TRBV11-1 to TRBJ2-7, with D tentatively TRBD1 (5 bases). In DNA form, the CDR3 reads TGTGCCAGCAGCCTTCAGGGTTTCTACGAGCAGTACTTC. It yields the protein CASSLQGFYEQYF.